This T cell receptor (beta chain) stems from a study of T-cell reconstitution after alpha-beta-depleted transplantation in children (dated by TCRdb to about 2016). For the study in its entirety: Using TCR repertoire profiling, the study followed T-cell immune reconstitution in a quantitative way in children after TCRalphabeta/CD19-depleted allogeneic hematopoietic cell transplantation. Study-wide conclusions, independent of this receptor: The frequencies of hyperexpanded clones fell over the following months, and after one year, T-cell counts and TCRbeta diversity were mostly attributed to newly produced T cells. The high TCRbeta diversity at day 60 in some patients was ascribed to recipient T cells and intrathymic progenitors that had survived conditioning. Apparently early alphabetaT-cell count recovery about two months after transplant reportedly relied on only several hundred rapidly expanded clones derived from non-depleted graft cells.

Library creation used PCR. Sequencing took place on an Illumina HiSeq 2500. Molecular barcoding was employed in the preparation of TCR libraries, with unique molecular identifiers being used to normalize TCRbeta repertoire quantification. TCRdb redid the processing of the public reads, applying fastp at Q25 and MiXCR, and retained in-frame beta chains. Under each unique CDR3 protein, matching rows form one entry showing the most common genes and DNA. For this sample the table gives around 580,000 distinct CDR3 sequences, of which approximately 22% were detected only once. Less than 15% of the sample comes from the top ten. A note on this clonotype: No antigen is known for it. No base quality values were provided; no much bigger clone lies one nucleotide off.

The V and J ends are trimmed by 8 bases and 3 bases, leaving 25 bases between them. Spanning cysteine to phenylalanine, the CDR3 consists of 16 amino acids. CDR3 DNA is the only sequence kept; it has 48 bases, read in frame from the first base. The CDR1 and CDR2 encoded by the germline V gene are SQVTM and ANQGSEA. Sample treatment or condition, as interpreted from the label and publication: allogeneic hematopoietic cell transplantation with graft depleted of TCRalphabeta T cells and CD19 B cells. The transplant recipients were children given TCRalphabeta/CD19-depleted allogeneic hematopoietic cell grafts.

The source of this sequence is a boy younger than two who had a stem cell transplant for acute myeloid leukemia, so the T cells may come from the graft donor. The starting material was PBMCs, mostly from graft donor cells, obtained 360 days after TCRalphabeta/CD19-depleted stem cell transplant. Recombination linked TRBV29-1 to TRBJ1-2; possibly the D gene is TRBD1, per 5 matching bases. The DNA is as follows: TGCAGCAGGAACCGGGACGCACCTCAAAGGGACTATGGCTACACCTTC. Its amino acids are CSRNRDAPQRDYGYTF.